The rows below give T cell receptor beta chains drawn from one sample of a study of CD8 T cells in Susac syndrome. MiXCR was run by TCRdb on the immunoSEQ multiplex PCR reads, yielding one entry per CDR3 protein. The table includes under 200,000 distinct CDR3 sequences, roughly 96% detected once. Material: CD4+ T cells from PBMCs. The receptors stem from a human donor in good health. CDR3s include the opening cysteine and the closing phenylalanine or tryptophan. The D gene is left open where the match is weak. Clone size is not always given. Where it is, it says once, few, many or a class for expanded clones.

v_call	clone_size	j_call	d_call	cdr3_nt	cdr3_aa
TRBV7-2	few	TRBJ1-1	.	TGTGCCAGCAGCTTAGCAGGGATGAACACTGAAGCTTTCTTT	CASSLAGMNTEAFF
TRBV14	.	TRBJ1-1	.	TGTGCCAGCAGCCAAGATGCGGGGGCCATCACTGAAGCTTTCTTT	CASSQDAGAITEAFF
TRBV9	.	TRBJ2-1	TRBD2	TGTGCCAGCAGCGTATTGGGGGGGAGATCCTACAATGAGCAGTTCTTC	CASSVLGGRSYNEQFF
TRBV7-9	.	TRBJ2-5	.	TGTGCCAGCAGTTGGGGCCCATCGCAAGCAGAGACCCAGTACTTC	CASSWGPSQAETQYF
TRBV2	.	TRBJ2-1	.	TGTGCCAGCAGTGAAATGCCGGGAGTCGATGAGCAGTTCTTC	CASSEMPGVDEQFF
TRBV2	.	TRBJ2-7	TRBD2	TGTGCCAGTAGCCCCCTAGCGGGGGGACCCTACGAGCAGTACTTC	CASSPLAGGPYEQYF
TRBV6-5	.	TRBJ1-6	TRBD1	TGTGCCAGCAGTCCCGACAGGGCGGCTTCACCCCTCCACTTT	CASSPDRAASPLHF
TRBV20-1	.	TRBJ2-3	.	TGCAGTGCTAGGACCATCACAGATACGCAGTATTTT	CSARTITDTQYF
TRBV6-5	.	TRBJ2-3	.	TGTGCCAGCGGATACAATACGCAGTATTTT	CASGYNTQYF
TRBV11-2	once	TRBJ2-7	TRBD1	TGTGCCAGCAGCTCAACAGGGGAGCCCTACGAGCAGTACTTC	CASSSTGEPYEQYF
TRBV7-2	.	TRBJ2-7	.	TGTGCCAGCAGCTCCGCGGGGTTTGTCTCCTACGAGCAGTACTTC	CASSSAGFVSYEQYF
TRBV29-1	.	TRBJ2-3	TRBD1	TGCAGCGTGGGGACAGGCTCCACAGATACGCAGTATTTT	CSVGTGSTDTQYF
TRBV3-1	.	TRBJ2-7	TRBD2	TGTGCCAGCAGCCATGGACTAGCGGGAGTCCCCCGCGAGCAGTACTTC	CASSHGLAGVPREQYF
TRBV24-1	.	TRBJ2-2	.	TGTGCCACCAGTGAAACGAACACCGGGGAGCTGTTTTTT	CATSETNTGELFF
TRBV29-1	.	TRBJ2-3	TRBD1	TGCAGCGTTGGCTCCCGGGACAGAAAGTATTTT	CSVGSRDRKYF
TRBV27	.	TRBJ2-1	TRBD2	TGTGCCAGCAGCCTGACTAGCGGGAGTAATTGGAATGAGCAGTTCTTC	CASSLTSGSNWNEQFF
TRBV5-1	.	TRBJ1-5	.	TGCGCCAGCACCCCGGGCAGCTATAGCAATCAGCCCCAGCATTTT	CASTPGSYSNQPQHF
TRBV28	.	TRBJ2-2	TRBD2	TGTGCCAGCTCCGGTTCCACGGGGGGGATTTGGGCCGGGGAGCTGTTTTTT	CASSGSTGGIWAGELFF
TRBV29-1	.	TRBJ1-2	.	TGCAGCGTCAAGAACGTGGGGCTGGGCTACACCTTC	CSVKNVGLGYTF
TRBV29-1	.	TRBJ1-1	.	TGCAGCGTCCTCAGGGCTATGGGCACTGAAGCTTTCTTT	CSVLRAMGTEAFF
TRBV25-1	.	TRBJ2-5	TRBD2	TGTGCCAGCAGACCACTAGCGGGGGAAGAGACCCAGTACTTC	CASRPLAGEETQYF
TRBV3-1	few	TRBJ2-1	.	TGTGCCAGCAGCCGGACGGGGTACAATGAGCAGTTCTTC	CASSRTGYNEQFF
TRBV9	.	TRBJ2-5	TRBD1	TGTGCCAGCAGCGCCCCTCCGGGACAGGGAGGACAAGAGACCCAGTACTTC	CASSAPPGQGGQETQYF
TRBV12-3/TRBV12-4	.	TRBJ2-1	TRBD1	TGTGCCAGCAGTCCGGGGACAGGGTCGATTATTAATTACAATGAGCAGTTCTTC	CASSPGTGSIINYNEQFF
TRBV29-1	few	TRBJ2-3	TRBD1	TGCAGCGTTGTTCAGGGGGGCACAGATACGCAGTATTTT	CSVVQGGTDTQYF
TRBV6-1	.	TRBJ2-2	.	TGTGCCAGCAGAGCATTCAACACCGGGGAGCTGTTTTTT	CASRAFNTGELFF
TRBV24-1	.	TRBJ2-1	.	TGTGCCACCAGTGATAGGGGGGCCCGAAACAATGAGCAGTTCTTC	CATSDRGARNNEQFF
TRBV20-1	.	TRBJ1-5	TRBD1	TGCAGTGCTAGGGGATCAGGGGGATTATATAGCAATCAGCCCCAGCATTTT	CSARGSGGLYSNQPQHF
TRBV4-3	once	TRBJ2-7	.	TGCGCCAGCAGCCTAGAACAGGCGGAAGAGCAGTACTTC	CASSLEQAEEQYF
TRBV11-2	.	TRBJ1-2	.	TGTGCCAGCAGCTTAGCCGTCCCAACGGGGGGCTACACCTTC	CASSLAVPTGGYTF
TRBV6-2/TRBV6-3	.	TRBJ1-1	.	TGTGCCAGCAGTTCTATGACAGGCCGGGGCCCTGAAGCTTTCTTT	CASSSMTGRGPEAFF
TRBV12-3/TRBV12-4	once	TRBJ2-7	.	TGTGCCAGCAGGATTGGACAGCTCTACGAGCAGTACTTC	CASRIGQLYEQYF
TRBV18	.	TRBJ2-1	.	TGTGCCAGCTCACCACCGGTGGCCCAGTCTTACAATGAGCAGTTCTTC	CASSPPVAQSYNEQFF
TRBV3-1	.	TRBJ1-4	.	TGTGCCAGCAGCCAAGTGGCAGCTGAAAAACTGTTTTTT	CASSQVAAEKLFF
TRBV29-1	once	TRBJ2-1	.	TGCAGCGTTGAAGGCCTCAGTGGAGGTTACAATGAGCAGTTCTTC	CSVEGLSGGYNEQFF
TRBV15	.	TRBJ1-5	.	TGTGCCACCAGCAGAGATAGCTCAGCGCCCCAGCATTTT	CATSRDSSAPQHF